This T cell receptor beta chain was observed in a study of OX40 agonist ivuxolimab in advanced cancers. V was pared by 3 bases and J by 2 bases, with 11 bases between. The CDR3 contains 14 residues. Germline loops: CDR1 SGHRS, CDR2 YFSETQ. Produced via immunoSEQ multiplex PCR; TCRdb's table is partial and in-frame only. Of about 82,000 clones in the sample, 83% were seen once. The specimen was CD4+ or CD8+ T cells sorted from blood, collected in a trial of the OX40 agonist ivuxolimab. This receptor was obtained from an adult with an advanced solid tumor such as melanoma, head and neck, liver or kidney cancer. The chain uses TRBV5-1 and TRBJ1-2; a weak D match, TRBD1 (5 bases). The CDR3 region is CASSSRGDNYGYTF. The CDR3 bases are TGCGCCAGCAGCTCCCGGGGGGACAACTATGGCTACACCTTC.